One and the same sample provided the 18 T cell receptor beta chains below, sequenced in a study of CD8 T cells in ankylosing spondylitis. Each CDR3 protein is one row after TCRdb ran MiXCR on the 5' RACE reads. Of roughly 240,000 distinct CDR3 sequences detected, 30% to 35% appear once; the ten largest clones hold 3.5% to 4.5%. The specimen was blood, either unsorted or a sorted T cell fraction (not recorded which). These receptors were collected from a male donor with ankylosing spondylitis or in good health (not recorded which).

The chain joins TRBV20-1 to TRBJ1-2; D is uncertain. The CDR3 totals 12 residues. V dropped 3 bases and J dropped 8 bases, with 13 bases sitting between them. Germline V gene lookup returns CDR1 DFQATT and CDR2 SNEGSKA (reference sequence). The CDR3 DNA is TGCAGTGCTAGTTCCCCCAGCGGGGGCTACACCTTC. It yields the protein CSASSPSGGYTF.

The CDR3 DNA is TGTGCCAGCAGTACCCCGACCGGCCGGGCCGCCCCACTAGCAGCAGATACGCAGTATTTT. Its translation: CASSTPTGRAAPLAADTQYF. This rearrangement joins TRBV12-3 or TRBV12-4 to TRBJ2-3; possibly TRBD2 for D (6 bases). V was pared by 5 bases and J by 4 bases, with 31 bases between. The CDR3 spans 20 residues.

This clonotype was counted a few times. This chain connects TRBV27 to TRBJ2-5; 7 bases match TRBD1. From germline, CDR1 is MNHEY and CDR2 SMNVEV (reference sequence). The CDR3 sequence is 15 residues long. The ends lost 5 bases at V and 0 bases at J; junction bases unmatched: 6. The CDR3 spells CASSLRGQYQETQYF. The DNA of the CDR3 is TGTGCCAGCAGTCTCCGGGGACAGTACCAAGAGACCCAGTACTTC.

The V call is TRBV11-2, the J call TRBJ2-3, with unresolved D. Trimming cost V 3 bases and J 7 bases, with 14 bases left between them. Per the germline V gene, CDR1 is SGHAT and CDR2 is FQNNGV. The CDR3 covers 14 residues. DNA of the CDR3: TGTGCCAGCAGCTTCGTGCAAGGTGGAAATACGCAGTATTTT. Protein sequence: CASSFVQGGNTQYF.

The table lists this clonotype with a few counts. This rearrangement joins TRBV12-3 or TRBV12-4 to TRBJ2-5; D call uncertain. V lost 5 bases to trimming and J lost 5 bases, with 12 bases between them. CDR3 size: 13 residues. The CDR3 spells CASSLSLVETQYF. The CDR3 DNA reads as TGTGCCAGCAGTCTTTCTCTTGTCGAGACCCAGTACTTC.

The chain is built from TRBV5-1 and TRBJ1-1; 7 nucleotides line up with TRBD1. The CDR3 is 14 residues long. V was pared by 0 bases and J by 4 bases, with 3 bases of the junction left unmatched. Germline values: CDR1 SGHRS, CDR2 YFSETQ. The CDR3 coding sequence is TGCGCCAGCAGCTTGGGGGAGGGGGCCACTGAAGCTTTCTTT. Its translation: CASSLGEGATEAFF. The variable domain in full, with the rest retrieved from reference TRBV5-1 and TRBJ1-1, is KAGVTQTPRYLIKTRGQQVTLSCSPISGHRSVSWYQQTPGQGLQFLFEYFSETQRNKGNFPGRFSGRQFSNSRSEMNVSTLELGDSALYLCASSLGEGATEAFFGQGTRLTVV.

The V call is TRBV6-6, the J call TRBJ2-2; no clear D gene. CDR1 and CDR2 (germline): MNHNY, SVGAGI (reference sequence). The CDR3 sequence is 13 residues long. V lost 2 bases to trimming and J lost 7 bases, with 8 bases between them. Here the CDR3 reads CASSYVWDGELFF. The CDR3, as DNA: TGTGCCAGCAGTTACGTCTGGGACGGGGAGCTGTTTTTT.

This clonotype appeared a few times. The CDR3 DNA reads as TGTGCCAGCAGCCGACCAACAGGTGGTGGGGACACTGAAGCTTTCTTT. Its translation is CASSRPTGGGDTEAFF. The chain is built from TRBV5-5 and TRBJ1-1, with D possibly matching TRBD1 (5 bases). This CDR3 comprises 16 residues. Germline V CDR1 and CDR2: SGHKS, YYEKEE (reference sequence). V dropped 4 bases and J dropped 3 bases, with 19 bases sitting between them.

The chain is built from TRBV6-5 and TRBJ2-3, with D perhaps assigned TRBD1 or TRBD2 (5 bases each). The CDR3 is made up of 16 amino acids. Trimming stripped 1 base from V and 0 bases from J, with 11 bases between. In germline, CDR1 is MNHEY, CDR2 SVGAGI. CDR3 DNA: TGTGCCAGCAGTTACTTCGGGGCTAGGAGCACAGATACGCAGTATTTT. Amino acids: CASSYFGARSTDTQYF.

The DNA of the CDR3 is TGTGCCAGCAGCTTTAGGGGACAGGGATCCTACGAGCAGTACTTC. Its protein product is CASSFRGQGSYEQYF. V usage is TRBV5-6 and J usage is TRBJ2-7, with 9 bases lining up with TRBD1. The V gene's germline CDR1 is SGHDT and CDR2 YYEEEE. The CDR3 spans 15 residues. V dropped 2 bases and J dropped 1; count of bases not matched to a gene: 4. The whole variable domain, filled in from reference TRBV5-6 and TRBJ2-7, reads DAGVTQSPTHLIKTRGQQVTLRCSPKSGHDTVSWYQQALGQGPQFIFQYYEEEERQRGNFPDRFSGHQFPNYSSELNVNALLLGDSALYLCASSFRGQGSYEQYFGPGTRLTVT.

V and J are TRBV29-1 and TRBJ1-1, with TRBD1 identical over 8 bases. CDR1 SQVTM and CDR2 ANQGSEA come from the germline V gene. V lost 7 bases to trimming and J lost 2 bases; unmatched junction nucleotides: 3. The CDR3 has 12 amino acids. CDR3 amino acids: CSAGTGNTEAFF. CDR3 DNA: TGCAGCGCCGGGACAGGCAACACTGAAGCTTTCTTT.

This clonotype was observed a few times. The CDR3 reads CASSLAGWSSDTQYF. Written as DNA, the CDR3 is TGTGCCAGCAGCTTAGCAGGGTGGTCGTCAGATACGCAGTATTTT. The chain couples TRBV7-6 to TRBJ2-3; the D is unclear. Germline values: CDR1 SGHVS, CDR2 FNYEAQ. The CDR3 spans 15 residues. Trimming shortened V by 0 bases and J by 4 bases, and 11 bases separated the two germline ends.

V and J are TRBV7-6 and TRBJ2-7; 7 bases match TRBD1. Losses at the gene ends were 5 bases for V and 7 bases for J; bases not matched to a gene: 8. Germline V gene sequence: CDR1 SGHVS, CDR2 FNYEAQ. This CDR3 is built from 13 residues. The CDR3: CASSMKQGSEQYF. CDR3 bases: TGTGCCAGCAGCATGAAACAGGGGTCGGAGCAGTACTTC.

This clonotype was detected only a few times. The chain carries TRBV29-1 and TRBJ2-3, with D tentatively TRBD2 (6 bases). Germline values: CDR1 SQVTM, CDR2 ANQGSEA. Trimming removed 4 bases from V and 0 bases from J, with 23 bases in between. The CDR3 length is 18 residues. The CDR3 reads CSVVGGHAIAASTDTQYF. The DNA for the CDR3 is TGCAGCGTTGTAGGTGGGCATGCTATAGCGGCTAGCACAGATACGCAGTATTTT.

The CDR3 is CASSQGPGHNEQFF. The CDR3 DNA sequence: TGTGCCAGCAGCCAAGGTCCGGGTCACAATGAGCAGTTCTTC. The chain carries TRBV14 and TRBJ2-1; D call uncertain. In germline, CDR1 is SGHDN, CDR2 FVKESK. This CDR3 has 14 amino acids. V shed 1 base and J shed 5 bases, with 9 bases lying between them.

A few counts support this clonotype. The chain combines TRBV6-6 with TRBJ2-7; 9 bases are shared with TRBD1. The CDR3 covers 13 residues. From germline, CDR1 is MNHNY and CDR2 SVGAGI (reference sequence). J was trimmed by 5 bases and V by 4 bases; bases with no gene match: 3. The CDR3 is CASSSRTGDEQYF. CDR3 in DNA: TGTGCCAGCAGTTCTAGGACAGGGGACGAGCAGTACTTC.

The table lists this clonotype with a few counts. The chain joins TRBV7-9 to TRBJ1-2, with D uncertain. V lost 6 bases to trimming and J lost 5 bases, with 10 bases between them. Germline loops: CDR1 SEHNR, CDR2 FQNEAQ (reference sequence). The CDR3 covers 12 residues. DNA for the CDR3: TGTGCCAGCAGGGAGGCCGCATATGGCTACACCTTC. This codes for CASREAAYGYTF.

The rearrangement joins TRBV6-1 to TRBJ2-7, with TRBD1 as a possible D gene (5 bases). Germline lookup yields CDR1 MNHNS and CDR2 SASEGT. There are 13 residues in the CDR3. V shed 9 bases and J shed 5 bases, with 17 bases lying between them. The CDR3 is CASKAWQGHEQYF. CDR3 bases: TGTGCCAGTAAGGCGTGGCAGGGCCACGAGCAGTACTTC.